Below are 25 T cell receptor beta chains sequenced from a single sample in a study of T cells in localized non-small cell lung cancer. Only in-frame clones appear in the TCRdb table, and some are missing; sequencing was by immunoSEQ multiplex PCR. The repertoire has about 77,000 clones, more than 75% of them found once; the top ten carry more than 20%. Sequences were derived from peripheral blood, sampled before any cancer treatment. The receptors originated from a woman aged 40-69 years with stage I squamous cell lung carcinoma.

The chain uses TRBV15 and TRBJ2-7; the D gene is possibly TRBD1 (6 bases). Trimming pared 3 bases from V and 3 bases from J, leaving 15 bases between. The V gene's germline CDR1 is LNHNV and CDR2 YYDKDF (reference sequence). The CDR3 loop spans 15 amino acids. The CDR3 sequence: CATSSRDTSLYEQYF. The CDR3 DNA reads TGTGCCACCAGCAGCCGGGACACCTCGCTCTACGAGCAGTACTTC.

This clone has just one count. The CDR3 sequence: CASSLKGGTGKGNQPQHF. CDR3 DNA sequence: TGTGCCAGCAGCTTGAAGGGGGGGACAGGGAAGGGCAATCAGCCCCAGCATTTT. This chain uses TRBV5-7 with TRBJ1-5, with 9 bases fitting TRBD1. TRBV5-7 is labeled an ORF, and its function is uncertain. This CDR3 comprises 18 residues. J lost 2 bases, V lost 1 base, and 10 bases had no gene match.

Note on this clone: Since a far larger clone is one base different, this is likely a read error. The rearrangement joins TRBV5-1 to TRBJ2-7; the match to TRBD2 covers 14 bases. The CDR3 covers 17 residues. Germline loops: CDR1 SGHRS, CDR2 YFSETQ. Unmatched junction bases numbered 8, after V lost 4 bases and J lost 2 bases. As DNA, the CDR3 is TGCGCCAGCAGCGAGGGACTAGCGGGGGAGACCACCTACGAGCAGTACTTC. Its translation is CASSEGLAGETTYEQYF.

This clone is a singleton in its sample. The chain recombines TRBV5-1 with TRBJ1-6, with TRBD1 identical over 7 bases. Germline V CDR1 and CDR2: SGHRS, YFSETQ. This CDR3 region has 15 residues. Trimming at V came to 0 bases and at J to 9 bases, leaving 6 bases not matched to a gene. The CDR3: CASSLDVGQRSPLHF. The CDR3 nucleotides read TGCGCCAGCAGCTTGGACGTGGGACAGCGTTCACCCCTCCACTTT.

This rearrangement joins TRBV5-1 to TRBJ1-5, with 8 bases fitting TRBD1. The CDR3 has 15 amino acids. V shed 0 bases, J shed 6 bases, and the junction held 5 bases outside the gene matches. CDR1 and CDR2 (germline): SGHRS, YFSETQ. This CDR3 reads CASSLGQGALQPQHF. The DNA for the CDR3 is TGCGCCAGCAGCTTGGGGCAGGGGGCCCTTCAGCCCCAGCATTTT.

The rearrangement joins TRBV7-2 to TRBJ1-1; the D is unclear. From germline, CDR1 is SGHTA and CDR2 FQGNSA. There are 15 residues in the CDR3. The V gene lost 1 base and the J gene lost 0 bases, with 9 bases spanning the gap. In DNA form, the CDR3 reads TGTGCCAGCAGCTTAGGGTCCGGGCTGAACACTGAAGCTTTCTTT. Translated: CASSLGSGLNTEAFF.

The gene calls are TRBV6-4 and TRBJ2-3, with D maybe TRBD2 (5 bases). The CDR3 loop spans 16 amino acids. CDR1 is MRHNA, CDR2 SNTAGT, per germline. V lost 7 bases and J 2 bases, leaving 19 bases between the germline ends. CDR3 DNA sequence: TGTGCCAGCACCCCGAACTCGGGATCCCCCACAGATACGCAGTATTTT. Translation gives CASTPNSGSPTDTQYF.

In this sample, this clone turned up once. The chain couples TRBV18 to TRBJ1-6; TRBD1 is a possible D gene (5 bases). Germline CDR1 reads KGHSH; CDR2 reads LQKENI. Trimming took off 4 bases at V and 15 bases at J, with 13 bases between the two ends. CDR3 length: 12 residues. The DNA for the CDR3 is TGTGCCAGCTCACGTGAGGGGCGCGACCTCCACTTT. Translation: CASSREGRDLHF.

The J gene is TRBJ2-1, the V gene TRBV5-1; D remains ambiguous. The CDR3 has 13 residues. From germline, CDR1 is SGHRS and CDR2 YFSETQ. Trimming left V 0 bases short and J 5 bases short, with 6 bases between. CDR3 bases: TGCGCCAGCAGCTTGGGAATCGACAATGAGCAGTTCTTC. Protein: CASSLGIDNEQFF.

The chain employs TRBV2 and TRBJ1-1; D call uncertain. From germline, CDR1 is SNHLY and CDR2 FYNNEI. The CDR3 is 13 amino acids. The V and J ends lost 4 bases and 7 bases respectively, with 13 bases between them. The DNA for the CDR3 is TGTGCCAGCAGTGGGGGTCGGTCCGTTGAAGCTTTCTTT. It yields the protein CASSGGRSVEAFF.

The chain has TRBV9 and TRBJ2-1; D unresolved. The CDR3 covers 16 residues. Germline V gene data show CDR1 as SGDLS and CDR2 as YYNGEE. V was shortened by 0 bases and J by 0 bases, with 10 bases between the two germline ends. The CDR3 region is CASSVGAWSSYNEQFF. CDR3 DNA sequence: TGTGCCAGCAGCGTAGGGGCGTGGAGCTCCTACAATGAGCAGTTCTTC.

This sequence joins TRBV7-8 and TRBJ1-3; unclear D gene. The germline gives CDR1 SGHVS, CDR2 FQNEAQ. CDR3 size: 18 residues. V was cut by 5 bases and J by 1 base, with 21 bases left in between. The CDR3 loop is CASSPALSGRVSGNTIYF. The CDR3 nucleotides are TGTGCCAGCAGCCCAGCTTTGTCTGGGAGGGTGTCTGGAAACACCATATATTTT.

The V call is TRBV19, the J call TRBJ2-1; TRBD1 matches 9 bases. Per germline, CDR1 LNHDA and CDR2 SQIVND (reference sequence). There are 15 residues in the CDR3. J lost 4 bases, V lost 1 base, and 2 bases had no gene match. CDR3 loop: CASSIAQGAYNEQFF. The CDR3 nucleotides read TGTGCCAGTAGTATAGCACAGGGGGCGTACAATGAGCAGTTCTTC.

The chain recombines TRBV5-4 with TRBJ1-1, with 10 bases matching TRBD1. The germline V gene encodes CDR1 SGHNT and CDR2 YYREEE (reference sequence). The CDR3 length is 14 residues. J was trimmed by 7 bases and V by 0 bases; bases with no gene match: 3. Here the CDR3 DNA reads TGTGCCAGCAGCTTGGGACAGGGGGCTAGTGAAGCTTTCTTT. Protein product: CASSLGQGASEAFF.

This clone was observed a single time. The chain has TRBV5-4 and TRBJ1-6, with TRBD1 matching over 9 bases. Germline CDR1 and CDR2: SGHNT and YYREEE (reference sequence). This CDR3 spans 15 amino acids. The V gene end was trimmed by 4 bases and the J gene end by 7 bases; junction bases not matched to a gene: 6. The CDR3 reads CASSPETGGNSPLHF. CDR3 in DNA: TGTGCCAGCAGCCCGGAGACAGGGGGGAATTCACCCCTCCACTTT.

V and J are TRBV18 and TRBJ1-1; D may be TRBD1 (5 bases). Germline CDR1 and CDR2: KGHSH and LQKENI. The germline V and J ends were trimmed by 2 bases and 1 base, with 8 bases remaining between them. This CDR3 has 14 residues. The CDR3 sequence: CASSPGTGNTEAFF. In nucleotides, the CDR3 is TGTGCCAGCTCACCAGGAACAGGGAACACTGAAGCTTTCTTT.

The count of this clone is one. The genes are TRBV7-2 and TRBJ2-1; 7 positions match TRBD2. V trimming: 2 bases; J trimming: 1 base; junction bases outside the gene matches: 5. Germline V gene sequence: CDR1 SGHTA, CDR2 FQGNSA. The CDR3 has 16 amino acids. The CDR3 DNA follows: TGTGCCAGCAGCTTATCGGCGGGGGAATCCTACAATGAGCAGTTCTTC. Translated: CASSLSAGESYNEQFF.

The genes are TRBV18 and TRBJ1-2; D remains ambiguous. Germline values: CDR1 KGHSH, CDR2 LQKENI. This CDR3 comprises 13 residues. The V end was cut by 3 bases, the J end by 8 bases, with 13 bases between. The CDR3 DNA reads as TGTGCCAGCTCACCTATCCCGGGTAGCGGCTACACCTTC. Translating gives CASSPIPGSGYTF. Looking up the rest from reference TRBV18 and TRBJ1-2 gives the full variable domain: NAGVMQNPRHLVRRRGQEARLRCSPMKGHSHVYWYRQLPEEGLKFMVYLQKENIIDESGMPKERFSAEFPKEGPSILRIQQVVRGDSAAYFCASSPIPGSGYTFGSGTRLTVV.

The genes are TRBV5-6 and TRBJ1-2; tentative D call: TRBD1 (6 bases). Germline V CDR1 and CDR2: SGHDT, YYEEEE. The length of the CDR3 is 14 residues. Trimming took 4 bases from V and 2 from J, leaving 12 bases between them. In nucleotides, the CDR3 is TGTGCCAGCAGCCCCAGGGGCCAGAACTATGGCTACACCTTC. This gives the protein CASSPRGQNYGYTF.

V and J are TRBV5-1 and TRBJ2-2; tentative D call: TRBD1 (6 bases). In germline, CDR1 is SGHRS, CDR2 YFSETQ. CDR3 length: 15 amino acids. The V end lost 4 bases, the J end lost 3 bases, and 13 bases lay between the germline ends. CDR3: CASSRTAGDTGELFF. Written as DNA, the CDR3 is TGCGCCAGCAGCCGAACAGCAGGGGACACCGGGGAGCTGTTTTTT. Using reference TRBV5-1 and TRBJ2-2 for the parts outside the CDR3, the full variable domain is KAGVTQTPRYLIKTRGQQVTLSCSPISGHRSVSWYQQTPGQGLQFLFEYFSETQRNKGNFPGRFSGRQFSNSRSEMNVSTLELGDSALYLCASSRTAGDTGELFFGEGSRLTVL.

The chain is built from TRBV4-1 and TRBJ1-2, with 7 bases fitting TRBD1. Germline V gene data show CDR1 as MGHRA and CDR2 as YSYEKL. Germline trimming cut 4 bases from V and 1 base from J; bases unmatched to any gene: 6. The CDR3 runs 15 residues. CDR3 sequence: CASSRLGQFNYGYTF. Here the CDR3 DNA reads TGCGCCAGCAGCCGTTTGGGACAGTTTAACTATGGCTACACCTTC.

The J gene is TRBJ2-2, the V gene TRBV5-1, with 8 bases lining up with TRBD1. The CDR3 has 16 residues. V was pared by 4 bases and J by 1 base, with 6 bases of the junction left unmatched. Looked up from germline, CDR1 is SGHRS and CDR2 is YFSETQ. The CDR3 loop reads CASSKRQGLNTGELFF. The CDR3, as DNA: TGCGCCAGCAGCAAGAGACAGGGGCTGAACACCGGGGAGCTGTTTTTT.

This chain links TRBV2 with TRBJ2-6, with 7 bases identical to TRBD1. Germline V CDR1 and CDR2: SNHLY, FYNNEI. This CDR3 contains 15 residues. V was clipped by 7 bases and J by 1 base; unmatched bases: 4. CDR3 DNA: TGTGCCAGCAAACAGGGGATTTCTGGGGCCAACGTCCTGACTTTC. It codes for CASKQGISGANVLTF.

This clone was recorded a few times. The chain employs TRBV14 and TRBJ1-2, with TRBD1 as a possible D gene (6 bases). The germline V gene encodes CDR1 SGHDN and CDR2 FVKESK. The CDR3 runs 17 residues. V was pared by 3 bases and J by 3 bases, with 20 bases between. CDR3 sequence: CASSQMQGTHEDYGYTF. The CDR3 DNA follows: TGTGCCAGCAGCCAGATGCAGGGGACTCACGAGGACTATGGCTACACCTTC.

Only one count was recorded for this clone. The chain employs TRBV19 and TRBJ2-3, with D possibly called TRBD1 or TRBD2 (5 bases each). CDR3 length: 14 amino acids. V shed 5 bases and J shed 4 bases, with 13 bases lying between them. Germline V gene data show CDR1 as LNHDA and CDR2 as SQIVND (reference sequence). CDR3 DNA sequence: TGTGCCAGTAGTCCGACCGGGGCCCCAGATACGCAGTATTTT. Its protein is CASSPTGAPDTQYF.